This TCR beta chain derives from a study of blood T cell repertoires in COVID-19. Study context: Sites across the United States, Italy and Spain contributed samples from acute and convalescent COVID-19. T cells, B-cell-depleted T cells, or PBMCs supplied cDNA or gDNA.

The CDR3 consists of 17 residues. Between the trimmed V and J ends, which lost 0 bases and 2 bases, there was a span of 16 bases. The germline CDR1 and CDR2 sequences are ENHRY and SYGVKD. As handled by the study authors: Quantification of nucleated cells was approximated via reference gene primer amplification. TCRdb keeps only in-frame clones here, not all; method: immunoSEQ multiplex PCR. V, J and clone size were drawn from that table, and D and trimming were deduced from the DNA. This sample has about 80,000 clones, with 87% found just once. Specimen: peripheral blood. This chain connects TRBV10-3 to TRBJ2-5, with a tentative D call TRBD2 (6 bases). The clonotype was recovered from a woman of 80 years or more with active or convalescent COVID-19. The CDR3 spells CAISESRSLAKQETQYF. CDR3 in DNA: TGTGCCATCAGTGAGTCTCGGAGCCTAGCGAAACAAGAGACCCAGTACTTC.